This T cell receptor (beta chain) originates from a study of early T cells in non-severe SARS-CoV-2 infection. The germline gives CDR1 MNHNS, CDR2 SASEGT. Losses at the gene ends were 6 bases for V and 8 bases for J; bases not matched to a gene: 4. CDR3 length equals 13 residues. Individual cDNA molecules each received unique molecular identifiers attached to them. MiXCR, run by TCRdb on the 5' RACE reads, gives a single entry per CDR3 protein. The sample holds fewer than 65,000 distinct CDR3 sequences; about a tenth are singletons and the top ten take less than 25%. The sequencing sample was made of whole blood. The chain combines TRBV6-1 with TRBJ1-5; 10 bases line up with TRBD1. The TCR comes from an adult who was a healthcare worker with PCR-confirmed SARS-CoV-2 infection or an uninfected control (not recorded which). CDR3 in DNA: TGTGCCAGCAGCCCGGGACAGGGGAAGCCCCAGCATTTT. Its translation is CASSPGQGKPQHF.